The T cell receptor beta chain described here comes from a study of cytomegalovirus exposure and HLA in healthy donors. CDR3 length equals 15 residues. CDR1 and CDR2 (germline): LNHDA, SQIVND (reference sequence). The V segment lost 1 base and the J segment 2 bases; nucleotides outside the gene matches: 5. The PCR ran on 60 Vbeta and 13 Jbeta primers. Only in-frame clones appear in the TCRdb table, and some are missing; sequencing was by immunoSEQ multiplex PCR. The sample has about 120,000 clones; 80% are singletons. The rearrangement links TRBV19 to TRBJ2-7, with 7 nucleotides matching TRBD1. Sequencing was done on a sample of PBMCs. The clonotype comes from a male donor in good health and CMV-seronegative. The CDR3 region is CASSIGTGQAYEQYF. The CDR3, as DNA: TGTGCCAGTAGTATAGGGACAGGTCAAGCCTACGAGCAGTACTTC.